Sequencing of this T cell receptor beta chain was carried out in a study of blood T cell repertoires in COVID-19. This table comes from immunoSEQ multiplex PCR, and its TCRdb copy is limited to in-frame clones, with some not included. The sample yields about 74,000 clones, 87% seen once. CDR1 SGHRS and CDR2 YFSETQ come from the germline V gene. V was clipped by 4 bases and J by 9 bases, with 17 bases between them. The CDR3 runs 14 residues. This TCR was sampled from a woman over 75 with active or convalescent COVID-19. The sequenced material came from peripheral blood. The rearrangement uses TRBV5-1 and TRBJ2-1; no clear D gene. The CDR3 reads CASSPPRASGEQFF. CDR3 coding DNA: TGCGCCAGCAGCCCCCCCCGAGCTTCGGGTGAGCAGTTCTTC. The full variable domain, its missing parts supplied by reference TRBV5-1 and TRBJ2-1, is KAGVTQTPRYLIKTRGQQVTLSCSPISGHRSVSWYQQTPGQGLQFLFEYFSETQRNKGNFPGRFSGRQFSNSRSEMNVSTLELGDSALYLCASSPPRASGEQFFGPGTRLTVL.